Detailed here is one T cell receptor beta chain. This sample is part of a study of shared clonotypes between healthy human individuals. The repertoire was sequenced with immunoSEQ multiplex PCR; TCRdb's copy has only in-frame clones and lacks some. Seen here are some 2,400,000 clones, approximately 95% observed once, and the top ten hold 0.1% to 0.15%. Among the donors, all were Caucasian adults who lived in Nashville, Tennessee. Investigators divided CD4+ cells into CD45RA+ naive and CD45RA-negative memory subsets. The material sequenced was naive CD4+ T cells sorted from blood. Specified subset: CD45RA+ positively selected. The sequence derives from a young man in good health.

Here the CDR3 reads CASSGGDPRGGEQYF. Here the CDR3 DNA reads TGTGCCAGCAGTGGAGGGGACCCCCGGGGAGGCGAGCAGTACTTC. The chain joins TRBV2 to TRBJ2-7, with TRBD2 as a possible D gene (6 bases). V was trimmed by 4 bases and J by 6 bases, leaving 19 bases between them. The germline V gene has CDR1 SNHLY and CDR2 FYNNEI. This CDR3 contains 15 residues.